A single sample is the source of the 16 T cell receptor beta chains below, sequenced in a study of HIV-infected patients and healthy controls. Reverse transcription used around 500 ng RNA and constant-region primers for alpha and beta. Separate chain-specific third strand synthesis with multiplexing indices produced the alpha and beta libraries. MiXCR, run by TCRdb on the 5' RACE reads, gives a single entry per CDR3 protein. The sample includes some 15,000 distinct CDR3 sequences, roughly a tenth seen only once; the top ten take 4.5% to 6%. All unsorted peripheral T cells were captured because whole blood was used without fractionation. Specimen: blood. The receptors here all came from an adult in good health.

This clonotype appeared many times. J is TRBJ1-3 and V is TRBV11-3; a possible D gene is TRBD1 (5 bases). Germline assignment: CDR1 SGHNT and CDR2 YENEEA. Deletions cut 6 bases from V and 0 bases from J, with 6 bases between. The CDR3 runs 13 residues. CDR3 DNA: TGTGCCAGCAGTAGGGGCTCTGGAAACACCATATATTTT. It translates to CASSRGSGNTIYF.

There are many counts of this clonotype. The V call is TRBV6-5, the J call TRBJ2-7; tentatively, D is TRBD1 (5 bases). V gave up 2 bases and J gave up 6 bases, with 5 bases separating them. This CDR3 is 11 amino acids long. Germline V CDR1 and CDR2: MNHEY, SVGAGI. The DNA of the CDR3 is TGTGCCAGCAGTTACAGGGGCGAGCAGTACGTC. This encodes CASSYRGEQYV.

This clonotype has a count of ten or more. The chain carries TRBV6-6 and TRBJ1-2, with TRBD1 matching over 10 bases. V gave up 11 bases and J gave up 5 bases; unmatched junction bases: 20. The CDR3 has 17 amino acids. CDR1 and CDR2 (germline): MNHNY, SVGAGI (reference sequence). CDR3 sequence reads: CAGHPGQGIQDPYGYTF. The CDR3 bases are TGTGCCGGTCACCCGGGACAGGGGATTCAAGACCCTTATGGCTACACCTTC.

This clonotype is judged large. The chain has TRBV30 and TRBJ2-1, with no clear D. In germline, CDR1 is GTSNPN, CDR2 SVGIG (reference sequence). The CDR3 has 11 amino acids. The V gene lost 1 base and the J gene lost 14 bases, with 12 bases spanning the gap. CDR3 bases: TGTGCCTGGAGTGCTTCCTACCGGAAGTTCTTC. Its protein product is CAWSASYRKFF.

This clonotype was seen a single time. A much bigger clone sits one base away, suggesting this may be a read error. The J gene is TRBJ2-3, the V gene TRBV5-1, with TRBD2 as a possible D gene (5 bases). Per the germline V gene, CDR1 is SGHRS and CDR2 is YFSETQ. CDR3 length: 13 residues. Deletions cut 8 bases from V and 0 bases from J, with 10 bases between. The CDR3 sequence: CASGSASTDTQYF. The DNA for the CDR3 is TGCGCCAGTGGGAGTGCTAGCACAGATACGCAGTATTTT.

This clonotype was observed at least ten times. V usage is TRBV7-2 and J usage is TRBJ2-5; the D call may be TRBD1 or TRBD2 (5 bases each). V was pared by 5 bases and J by 5 bases, with 24 bases between. CDR3 length: 17 residues. CDR1 is SGHTA, CDR2 FQGNSA, per germline. This CDR3 is CASSPGPASLEWETQYF. The CDR3 DNA sequence: TGTGCCAGCAGCCCGGGGCCAGCTAGCCTCGAGTGGGAGACCCAGTACTTC.

This clonotype was detected ten times or more. The CDR3 reads CATSRGSGNQYTQYF. CDR3 DNA: TGTGCCACCAGCAGAGGTAGCGGGAACCAATATACGCAGTATTTT. This chain uses TRBV15 with TRBJ2-3, with 8 bases matching TRBD2. The CDR3 loop spans 15 amino acids. Trimming removed 1 base from V and 7 bases from J; junction bases left unmatched: 7. Germline loops: CDR1 LNHNV, CDR2 YYDKDF (reference sequence).

This clonotype was recorded many times. The chain links TRBV7-3 to TRBJ1-1; D possibly corresponds to TRBD1 (6 bases). V lost 1 base and J lost 7, with 10 bases in between. This CDR3 region has 13 residues. In germline, CDR1 is SGHTA, CDR2 FQGTGA. CDR3 sequence: CASSLREQGEAFF. The CDR3 coding sequence is TGTGCCAGCAGCTTAAGGGAACAGGGTGAAGCTTTCTTT.

This clonotype was found a few times. The gene calls are TRBV5-1 and TRBJ2-6; 9 nucleotides align to TRBD1. The CDR3 loop spans 16 amino acids. J gave up 3 bases and V 4 bases, and 5 bases lay outside the gene matches. Germline CDR1 SGHRS, CDR2 YFSETQ. In DNA, the CDR3 is TGCGCCAGCAGCACACAGGGGGCAGGTGGGGCCAACGTCCTGACTTTC. Translating gives CASSTQGAGGANVLTF.

This clonotype was observed at least ten times. The chain recombines TRBV6-6 with TRBJ2-3; 9 nucleotides agree with TRBD2. Unmatched junction bases numbered 7, after V lost 2 bases and J lost 1 base. This CDR3 has 17 residues. The V gene's germline CDR1 is MNHNY and CDR2 SVGAGI (reference sequence). CDR3: CASSYPSSGARTDTQYF. In DNA form, the CDR3 reads TGTGCCAGCAGTTACCCTTCTAGCGGGGCTCGCACAGATACGCAGTATTTT.

This clonotype was recorded many times. The chain is built from TRBV19 and TRBJ2-3, with D maybe TRBD2 (5 bases). There are 14 residues in the CDR3. V shed 7 bases and J shed 0 bases, with 11 bases lying between them. The germline gives CDR1 LNHDA, CDR2 SQIVND (reference sequence). The CDR3 region is CASKGGPSTDTQYF. CDR3 DNA: TGTGCCAGTAAGGGCGGGCCCAGCACAGATACGCAGTATTTT.

This clonotype is termed medium-sized (0.01 to 0.1%). The chain uses TRBV27 and TRBJ2-7; 10 nucleotides agree with TRBD1. After removal of 3 bases from V and 3 bases from J, the junction contained 5 bases not matched to a gene. The CDR3 length is 15 residues. Germline lookup yields CDR1 MNHEY and CDR2 SMNVEV (reference sequence). The CDR3 sequence: CASSFSTGGGYEQYF. The DNA of the CDR3 is TGTGCCAGCAGTTTTTCGACAGGGGGCGGCTACGAGCAGTACTTC.

The rearrangement uses TRBV13 and TRBJ2-3, with a possible D match to TRBD2 (6 bases). Germline loops: CDR1 PRHDT, CDR2 FYEKMQ (reference sequence). The CDR3 sequence is 18 residues long. The V gene lost 5 bases and the J gene lost 0 bases, with 21 bases spanning the gap. The CDR3 DNA reads TGTGCCAGCAGCCAACCTCCTCATAGCGGTGTGAGCACAGATACGCAGTATTTT. Translation: CASSQPPHSGVSTDTQYF.

This clonotype was counted many times. The gene calls are TRBV10-2 and TRBJ2-4; 7 nucleotides agree with TRBD1. The CDR3 runs 18 residues. Germline V gives CDR1 WSHSY, CDR2 SAAADI. With 5 bases clipped from V and 1 base from J, the junction kept 14 bases outside the gene matches. The CDR3 DNA is TGCGCCAGCAGTACCGGACAGGTTGAGATAGGCGCCAAAAACATTCAGTACTTC. Translation gives CASSTGQVEIGAKNIQYF.

This clonotype has at least ten counts. J is TRBJ2-2 and V is TRBV20-1, with a possible D match to TRBD1 (5 bases). The CDR3 contains 10 residues. V was cut by 6 bases and J by 7 bases, with 6 bases left in between. Looked up from germline, CDR1 is DFQATT and CDR2 is SNEGSKA (reference sequence). The CDR3 is CSARDGELFF. CDR3 DNA sequence: TGCAGTGCCAGGGACGGGGAGCTGTTTTTT.

J is TRBJ2-3 and V is TRBV7-2; no clear D. The CDR3 is 17 amino acids. Looked up from germline, CDR1 is SGHTA and CDR2 is FQGNSA. V lost 2 bases and J 2 bases, leaving 17 bases between the germline ends. The CDR3 reads CASSLNPWLENTDTQYF. The CDR3 DNA is TGTGCCAGCAGCTTAAACCCGTGGTTAGAGAACACAGATACGCAGTATTTT.